This TCR beta chain was profiled in a study of blood T cells in healthy people across ages. Together with a sample-barcoded 5' primer, a J-beta primer mix was included in a second PCR lasting about 7 to 11 cycles. Each cDNA molecule was tagged by a template-switch adaptor with 12 random nucleotides. TCRdb fed the 5' RACE reads into MiXCR, producing one record per CDR3 protein. The sample records 700,000 or so distinct CDR3 sequences, around 43% being singletons. This CDR3 is 13 amino acids long. With 9 bases removed from V and 2 bases from J, the gap between germline ends came to 13 bases. Germline-derived CDR1 and CDR2 are MNHEY and SVGEGT.

The specimen was blood. The source is a man aged 80 or over in good health. J is TRBJ1-1 and V is TRBV6-2 or TRBV6-3; D is perhaps TRBD1 (6 bases). CDR3 DNA sequence: TGTGCCAGTAAAATACAGGGAAACACTGAAGCTTTCTTT. This gives the protein CASKIQGNTEAFF.